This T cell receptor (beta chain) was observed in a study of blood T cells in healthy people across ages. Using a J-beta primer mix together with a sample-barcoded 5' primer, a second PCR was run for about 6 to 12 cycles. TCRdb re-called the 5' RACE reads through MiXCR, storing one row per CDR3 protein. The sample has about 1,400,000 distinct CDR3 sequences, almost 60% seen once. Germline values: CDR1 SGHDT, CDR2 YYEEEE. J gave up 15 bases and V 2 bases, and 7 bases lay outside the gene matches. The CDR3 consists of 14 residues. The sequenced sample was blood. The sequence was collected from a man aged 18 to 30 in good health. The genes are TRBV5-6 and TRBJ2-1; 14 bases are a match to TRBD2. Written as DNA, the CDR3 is TGTGCCAGCAGCTTCGGGACTAGCGGGGGAATGGGGTTCTTC. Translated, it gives CASSFGTSGGMGFF. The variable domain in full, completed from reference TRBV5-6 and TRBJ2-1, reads DAGVTQSPTHLIKTRGQQVTLRCSPKSGHDTVSWYQQALGQGPQFIFQYYEEEERQRGNFPDRFSGHQFPNYSSELNVNALLLGDSALYLCASSFGTSGGMGFFGPGTRLTVL.